A selection of T cell receptor beta chains follows, all from one sample in a study of breast tumors, draining lymph nodes, adjacent tissues. TCRdb itself ran the multiplex PCR reads through MiXCR, one entry per CDR3 protein. The sample has over 250,000 distinct CDR3 sequences, under 35% seen once; the top ten hold about 1%. Sequenced material: axillary lymph node tissue. These receptor sequences come from a female donor with breast cancer. Some clones in this sample may be carry-over from other donors' samples. The CDR3 runs from the conserved cysteine through the conserved F or W. A D gene is named only where the DNA matches it firmly. Clone size is given for some rows only: seen once, a few or many times, or a class if the clone is expanded.

TRBJ2-2,many,TRBV5-1,TRBD2,TGCGCCAGCAGGGCGGGAGGGCCGGCCGGGGAGCTGTTTTTT,CASRAGGPAGELFF
TRBJ1-3,many,TRBV7-6,.,TGTGCCAGCAGCTTAGGGGGACCGCCTGGAAACACCATATATTTT,CASSLGGPPGNTIYF
TRBJ2-2,many,TRBV10-3,TRBD2,TGTGCCATCAGTGAGAGGGGCGGGAGGGCCCGAAACACCGGGGAGCTGTTTTTT,CAISERGGRARNTGELFF
TRBJ1-1,.,TRBV29-1,.,TGCAGCGTTGATTTAGAGGGTCTAGCTTTCTTT,CSVDLEGLAFF
TRBJ1-1,many,TRBV7-9,TRBD1,TGTGCCAGCAGCAATGGACAGGGCCGTACTGAAGCTTTCTTT,CASSNGQGRTEAFF
TRBJ2-5,many,TRBV5-1,.,TGCGCCAGCAGCGGGGGAATACCCGGAGAGACCCAGTACTTC,CASSGGIPGETQYF
TRBJ1-5,few,TRBV27,TRBD1,TGTGCCAGCAGTTTACGGCAGACAGGGATCAATCAGCCCCAGCATTTT,CASSLRQTGINQPQHF
TRBJ2-3,few,TRBV3-1,.,TGTGCCAGCAGCCAAGCCCCACGTGGAGATACGCAGTATTTT,CASSQAPRGDTQYF
TRBJ2-7,many,TRBV5-4,TRBD1,TGTGCCAGCAGCGCCCGGACAGGGGGCGCCGAGCAGTACTTC,CASSARTGGAEQYF
TRBJ2-3,few,TRBV28,TRBD1,TGTGCCAGCATCTCACCCGGGACAGGTGGTACAGATACGCAGTATTTT,CASISPGTGGTDTQYF
TRBJ1-2,many,TRBV29-1,.,TGCAGCGTTGGGGGGGGGCCTAACTATGGCTACACCTTC,CSVGGGPNYGYTF
TRBJ2-2,.,TRBV6-1,TRBD2,TGTGCCAGCGCGGCGGGAGGGAACACCGGGGAGCTGTTTTTT,CASAAGGNTGELFF
TRBJ2-1,few,TRBV6-1,.,TGTGCCAGCCAATTAGAAGGCCAGGAGCAGTTCTTC,CASQLEGQEQFF
TRBJ1-1,.,TRBV7-3,TRBD1,TGTGCCAGCAGCGCTGTTCAGGGGGACGCTGAAGCTTTCTTT,CASSAVQGDAEAFF
TRBJ2-3,many,TRBV5-8,.,TGTGCCAGCAGCTTGGGGCTAGAGACCCACGGAGATACGCAGTATTTT,CASSLGLETHGDTQYF
TRBJ2-2,.,TRBV11-3,TRBD2,TGTGCCAGCAGCTTAGGGAGTAGGTACAGCGGGAGGACAAACACCGGGGAGCTGTTTTTT,CASSLGSRYSGRTNTGELFF
TRBJ2-2,.,TRBV9,.,TGTGCCAGCAGCTTCAACGAGGGGGGGCTGTTTTTT,CASSFNEGGLFF
TRBJ2-7,many,TRBV30,.,TGTGCCTGGAGTGAACCAGGGGACGAGCAGTACTTC,CAWSEPGDEQYF
TRBJ2-7,few,TRBV6-1,TRBD1,TGTGCCAGCAGCCCCTTGGGCAGGGGGCTTTCCGACGAGCAGTACTTC,CASSPLGRGLSDEQYF
TRBJ1-5,many,TRBV20-1,.,TGCAGTGCGATGAGTGCGCAGGCCAAAAATCAGCCCCAGCATTTT,CSAMSAQAKNQPQHF
TRBJ1-3,.,TRBV11-2,TRBD1,TGTGCCAGCAGCTTACCCCGGGACAGGGGAAACACCATATATTTT,CASSLPRDRGNTIYF
TRBJ1-2,.,TRBV19,.,TGTGCCAGTAGTACCGAGGGCCGGAACTATGGCTACACCTTC,CASSTEGRNYGYTF
TRBJ2-7,many,TRBV5-1,.,TGCGCCAGCAGCTTGGGGGGGACCCTCCTATACGAGCAGTACTTC,CASSLGGTLLYEQYF
TRBJ1-2,many,TRBV15,.,TGTGCCACCAGCAGAGATACGGACTATGGCTACACCTTC,CATSRDTDYGYTF
TRBJ2-1,few,TRBV19,TRBD2,TGTGCCAGTAGGAGGGGCGGGAGGGCCGGGTACAATGAGCAGTTCTTC,CASRRGGRAGYNEQFF
TRBJ1-1,.,TRBV2,.,TGTGCCAGCAGCCCTTCTAGGGGAATTGAAGCTTTCTTT,CASSPSRGIEAFF
TRBJ2-7,many,TRBV20-1,TRBD2,TGCAGTGCTAGAGGTCCCGGCGGGGGCTCCTACGAGCAGTACTTC,CSARGPGGGSYEQYF
TRBJ2-7,many,TRBV11-2,.,TGTGCCAGCAGCTTAGTTATTTACGAGCAGTACTTC,CASSLVIYEQYF
TRBJ2-5,.,TRBV6-5,.,TGTGCCAGCAGTTACTCGGCAGGAGGCCAAGAGACCCAGTACTTC,CASSYSAGGQETQYF
TRBJ2-7,.,TRBV5-6,.,TGTGCCAGCAGCTTCAGGCAGGCTGGGTTCTACGAGCGGTACTTC,CASSFRQAGFYERYF
TRBJ1-2,.,TRBV15,.,TGTGCCACCAAACGGACTAGCGGCTACACCTTC,CATKRTSGYTF
TRBJ1-3,.,TRBV10-2,.,TGCGCCACCCTCCCGGGGACTGGAAACACCATATATTTT,CATLPGTGNTIYF
TRBJ2-1,.,TRBV29-1,TRBD2,TGCAGCGTCCGGACTAGCGCACACAATGAGCAGTTCTTC,CSVRTSAHNEQFF
TRBJ2-5,many,TRBV7-9,.,TGTGCCAGCAGCGTAGTTTCCATACAAGAGACCCAGTACTTC,CASSVVSIQETQYF
TRBJ2-3,many,TRBV20-1,.,TGCAGTGCCAATCCTCAGGGGACGCGGACAGATACGCAGTATTTT,CSANPQGTRTDTQYF
TRBJ2-1,many,TRBV12-3/TRBV12-4,.,TGTGCCAGCAGTTTAAGGGCAGGGTGGGACAATGAGCAGTTCTTC,CASSLRAGWDNEQFF
TRBJ2-7,many,TRBV15,.,TGTGCCACCAGCAATCCTCGACAGAGTGTTTCCTACGAGCAGTACTTC,CATSNPRQSVSYEQYF
TRBJ2-2,many,TRBV9,TRBD2,TGTGCCAGCAGCGGACTAGCGGGAGGGCCGTACGGGGAGCTGTTTTTT,CASSGLAGGPYGELFF
TRBJ2-1,many,TRBV19,.,TGTGCCAGTAGTATCGAGAACAGACCCTACAATGAGCAGTTCTTC,CASSIENRPYNEQFF
TRBJ2-1,many,TRBV20-1,.,TGCAGTGCAGGGGTAGCCCAAATCCACAATGAGCAGTTCTTC,CSAGVAQIHNEQFF
TRBJ1-2,many,TRBV6-2/TRBV6-3,.,TGTGCCAGCAGGCAACAGGTCTATGGCTACACCTTC,CASRQQVYGYTF
TRBJ2-3,many,TRBV5-1,TRBD2,TGCGCCAGCAGCTTGGCGACTAGCGGTAGCACAGATACGCAGTATTTT,CASSLATSGSTDTQYF
TRBJ2-7,many,TRBV29-1,TRBD2,TGCAGCGTTGAAGGCGGACTAGCGGGAGTAAGGGAGCAGTACTTC,CSVEGGLAGVREQYF
TRBJ1-1,.,TRBV6-6,.,TGTGCCAGCAGTTTACAAAGACAGGCCGGAGCTTTCTTT,CASSLQRQAGAFF
TRBJ2-7,.,TRBV5-4,TRBD1,TGTGCCAGCAGTCGACAGGGAGACGGCTACGAGCAGTACTTC,CASSRQGDGYEQYF
TRBJ2-3,.,TRBV6-4,.,TGTGCCAGCAGTGACACCTACGAGCAGTATTTT,CASSDTYEQYF
TRBJ2-6,many,TRBV19,.,TGTGCCAGTAGTATAGATACGTCGGGGGCTGGGGCCAACGTCCTGACTTTC,CASSIDTSGAGANVLTF
TRBJ2-7,many,TRBV7-9,TRBD2,TGTGCCAGCAGCTCCCCGGGGGGTGGCCGCTCGAGCTCCTACGAGCAGTACTTC,CASSSPGGGRSSSYEQYF
TRBJ1-4,.,TRBV6-1,.,TGTGCCAGCAGTGAAGGGACGGCTGCGGAAAAACTGTTTTTT,CASSEGTAAEKLFF